Following are 8 T cell receptor beta chains from one sample sequenced in a study of OX40 agonist ivuxolimab in advanced cancers. This table comes from immunoSEQ multiplex PCR, and its TCRdb copy is limited to in-frame clones, with some not included. The sample consists of approximately 44,000 clones, approximately 89% of them appearing once. The sequencing here drew on CD4+ or CD8+ T cells sorted from blood, taken in a trial of the OX40 agonist ivuxolimab. The receptors were sampled from an adult with an advanced solid tumor such as melanoma, head and neck, liver or kidney cancer.

This sequence joins TRBV27 and TRBJ1-4; TRBD1 aligns across 8 bases. This CDR3 has 16 residues. Germline V gene sequence: CDR1 MNHEY, CDR2 SMNVEV (reference sequence). Germline trimming cut 5 bases from V and 8 bases from J; bases unmatched to any gene: 13. CDR3 in DNA: TGTGCCAGCAGTCGGGGGACAGGCATTAAGGGGGAAAAACTGTTTTTT. Translation: CASSRGTGIKGEKLFF.

This clone was seen only a few times. V gene TRBV10-3 combines with J gene TRBJ1-3; no clear D gene. Trimming stripped 11 bases from V and 4 bases from J, with 9 bases between. The germline CDR1 and CDR2 sequences are ENHRY and SYGVKD. The CDR3 is 11 amino acids. CDR3: CASYTGNTIYF. The DNA of the CDR3 is TGTGCCTCATATACCGGAAACACCATATATTTT.

The rearrangement joins TRBV27 to TRBJ2-7; the D gene is possibly TRBD2 (6 bases). This CDR3 has 14 residues. V was pared by 6 bases and J by 7 bases, with 19 bases between. Per the germline V gene, CDR1 is MNHEY and CDR2 is SMNVEV (reference sequence). The CDR3 protein is CASSSFMGGGEQYF. The CDR3 DNA is TGTGCCAGCAGCTCCTTCATGGGGGGTGGAGAGCAGTACTTC.

The J gene is TRBJ2-7, the V gene TRBV11-2; D unclear. There are 13 residues in the CDR3. Germline-derived CDR1 and CDR2 are SGHAT and FQNNGV. Trimming took off 1 base at V and 3 bases at J, with 7 bases between the two ends. The CDR3 sequence is CASSLGSFYEQYF. The CDR3 nucleotides read TGTGCCAGCAGCTTAGGCAGTTTCTACGAGCAGTACTTC.

The chain couples TRBV4-3 to TRBJ2-2, with 7 bases matching TRBD2. This CDR3 is 15 amino acids long. Germline CDR1 LGHNA, CDR2 YSLEER. The junction had 5 bases not matched to a gene; V was cut back by 6 bases and J by 1 base. DNA for the CDR3: TGCGCCAGCAGTCCGGTAGCGGGGAACACCGGGGAGCTGTTTTTT. As protein: CASSPVAGNTGELFF.

V gene TRBV9 combines with J gene TRBJ2-7; D call uncertain. Between the trimmed V and J ends, which lost 0 bases and 2 bases, there was a span of 9 bases. The germline gives CDR1 SGDLS, CDR2 YYNGEE. The CDR3 spans 14 residues. This chain's CDR3 is CASSVEREPYEQYF. CDR3 bases: TGTGCCAGCAGCGTAGAAAGGGAACCCTACGAGCAGTACTTC.

V is TRBV2 and J is TRBJ2-2, with 8 nucleotides matching TRBD2. Germline V CDR1 and CDR2: SNHLY, FYNNEI. Trimming cost V 3 bases and J 5 bases; bases outside gene matches: 11. The CDR3 runs 17 residues. The CDR3 DNA reads TGTGCCAGCAGTGACGATTCCGGGGGGGCCTGGACCGGGGAGCTGTTTTTT. Its protein product is CASSDDSGGAWTGELFF.

This clone has only a few counts. This chain uses TRBV6-5 with TRBJ2-5; D tentatively fits TRBD1 or TRBD2 (6 bases each). Germline assignment: CDR1 MNHEY and CDR2 SVGAGI. Trimming cost V 4 bases and J 1 base, with 10 bases left between them. The CDR3 consists of 14 residues. For the CDR3, the DNA is TGTGCCAGCAGTTCCTGGGGGGCCCAAGAGACCCAGTACTTC. It translates to CASSSWGAQETQYF.